What follows are 24 T cell receptor beta chains derived from one specimen sequenced in a study of blood T cell repertoires in COVID-19. Measured with immunoSEQ multiplex PCR; TCRdb has only the in-frame clones, and not every one. The table includes about 410,000 clones, roughly 91% detected once. The specimen was PBMCs or T cells enriched from blood (not recorded which). These receptor sequences come from a man between 18 and 35 years old who had recovered from COVID-19.

The V gene is TRBV5-1, the J gene TRBJ2-7; 9 nucleotides align to TRBD1. Germline V gives CDR1 SGHRS, CDR2 YFSETQ. CDR3 size: 13 residues. The V and J ends lost 2 bases and 6 bases, in that order; junction bases with no gene match: 3. CDR3 DNA sequence: TGCGCCAGCAGCTTAGTGGGACAGGGCGAGCAGTACTTC. This codes for CASSLVGQGEQYF.

This clone was picked up a small number of times. The rearrangement links TRBV27 to TRBJ1-1; tentatively, D is TRBD1 (6 bases). The CDR3 loop spans 15 amino acids. Germline V lookup: CDR1 MNHEY, CDR2 SMNVEV (reference sequence). Trimming took 5 bases from V and 2 from J, leaving 15 bases between them. CDR3 in DNA: TGTGCCAGCAGTCCCGTCCCGGGACAAAACACTGAAGCTTTCTTT. Translating gives CASSPVPGQNTEAFF.

With regard to this clone: Other DNA variants within this sample encode the same CDR3. The gene calls are TRBV18 and TRBJ1-1, with 8 bases that match TRBD1. V lost 3 bases and J lost 1; bases outside the gene matches: 1. The CDR3 contains 14 residues. CDR1 and CDR2 from the germline V gene are KGHSH and LQKENI. CDR3 region: CASSPGQGNTEAFF. CDR3 sequence (DNA): TGTGCCAGCTCACCTGGACAGGGGAACACTGAAGCTTTCTTT.

This clone was counted only a few times. The chain carries TRBV7-3 and TRBJ2-1; 7 nucleotides line up with TRBD2. The ends lost 5 bases at V and 6 bases at J; junction bases unmatched: 10. Germline assignment: CDR1 SGHTA and CDR2 FQGTGA. This CDR3 is built from 15 residues. The CDR3 region has the DNA TGTGCCAGCAGCCCAGGACTAGGGGCAGGCAATGAGCAGTTCTTC. It is translated as CASSPGLGAGNEQFF.

V usage is TRBV27 and J usage is TRBJ1-6; TRBD1 matches 9 bases. CDR1 MNHEY and CDR2 SMNVEV come from the germline V gene (reference sequence). V dropped 6 bases and J dropped 8; count of bases not matched to a gene: 2. The CDR3 runs 13 residues. CDR3: CASRQGADSPLHF. In DNA, the CDR3 is TGTGCCAGCAGACAGGGGGCGGATTCACCCCTCCACTTT.

The chain uses TRBV10-3 and TRBJ1-1; D call uncertain. CDR3 length: 15 residues. The V end lost 6 bases, the J end lost 7 bases, and 21 bases lay between the germline ends. Germline V lookup: CDR1 ENHRY, CDR2 SYGVKD. This CDR3 is CAISPGYQIALEAFF. As DNA, the CDR3 is TGTGCCATCAGCCCGGGGTATCAAATAGCCCTTGAAGCTTTCTTT.

The chain links TRBV6-5 to TRBJ1-4; 8 bases are shared with TRBD1. CDR1 is MNHEY, CDR2 SVGAGI, per germline. The CDR3 sequence is 13 residues long. Trimming cost V 10 bases and J 8 bases; bases outside gene matches: 9. The CDR3 coding sequence is TGTGCCACCCGACAGGGGTTCGTGGAAAAACTGTTTTTT. It translates to CATRQGFVEKLFF.

The chain employs TRBV5-1 and TRBJ1-2, with 10 bases identical to TRBD1. The V segment lost 4 bases and the J segment 7 bases; nucleotides outside the gene matches: 7. The CDR3 is made up of 14 amino acids. Germline loops: CDR1 SGHRS, CDR2 YFSETQ. The CDR3: CASSRTGGIFGYTF. Here the CDR3 DNA reads TGCGCCAGCAGCCGGACAGGGGGAATTTTTGGCTACACCTTC.

CDR3 bases: TGTGCCAGCAGCGCCCCTGGTACGAGCTATGGCTACACCTTC. This translates into CASSAPGTSYGYTF. The gene calls are TRBV2 and TRBJ1-2; D is uncertain. V lost 6 bases to trimming and J lost 4 bases, with 15 bases between them. The CDR3 extends over 14 amino acids. Looked up from germline, CDR1 is SNHLY and CDR2 is FYNNEI.

This rearrangement joins TRBV27 to TRBJ2-7, with D maybe TRBD2 (6 bases). Trimming pared 8 bases from V and 5 bases from J, leaving 16 bases between. Germline lookup yields CDR1 MNHEY and CDR2 SMNVEV (reference sequence). The CDR3 is 13 residues long. CDR3 loop: CASGPGLLHEQYF. The CDR3, as DNA: TGTGCCAGCGGCCCGGGACTGCTCCACGAGCAGTACTTC.

The chain recombines TRBV5-4 with TRBJ2-2, with TRBD2 matching 14 bases. This CDR3 is built from 17 residues. V shed 3 bases, J shed 5 bases, and the junction held 6 bases outside the gene matches. Germline V gene lookup returns CDR1 SGHNT and CDR2 YYREEE (reference sequence). The CDR3 DNA sequence: TGTGCCAGCAGCTCAGCGGGACTAGCGGGAGTTACCGGGGAGCTGTTTTTT. The encoded protein is CASSSAGLAGVTGELFF.

In its sample, this clone was seen once. The rearrangement links TRBV5-1 to TRBJ1-6; D remains ambiguous. The CDR3 sequence is 11 residues long. CDR1 is SGHRS, CDR2 YFSETQ, per germline. Trimming pared 4 bases from V and 15 bases from J, leaving 11 bases between. CDR3 coding DNA: TGCGCCAGCAGCCCGGGTCGACTCCTCCACTTT. It codes for CASSPGRLLHF.

This rearrangement joins TRBV19 to TRBJ1-2; perhaps TRBD1 as D (5 bases). Trimming took 3 bases from V and 6 from J, leaving 11 bases between them. The CDR3 is 13 amino acids. Germline loops: CDR1 LNHDA, CDR2 SQIVND (reference sequence). CDR3 residues: CASSILPGDGYTF. The CDR3 nucleotides read TGTGCCAGTAGTATTCTTCCGGGGGATGGCTACACCTTC.

Worth noting for this clone: The identical CDR3 is also encoded by other nucleotide sequences in the sample. This sequence joins TRBV5-1 and TRBJ1-2; TRBD1 agrees at 8 bases. V trimming: 4 bases; J trimming: 4 bases; junction bases outside the gene matches: 6. The CDR3 sequence is 14 residues long. Germline loops: CDR1 SGHRS, CDR2 YFSETQ. CDR3 in amino acids: CASSPGQGGYGYTF. CDR3 nucleotides: TGCGCCAGCAGCCCTGGACAGGGCGGCTATGGCTACACCTTC. Complete variable domain (other parts from reference TRBV5-1 and TRBJ1-2): KAGVTQTPRYLIKTRGQQVTLSCSPISGHRSVSWYQQTPGQGLQFLFEYFSETQRNKGNFPGRFSGRQFSNSRSEMNVSTLELGDSALYLCASSPGQGGYGYTFGSGTRLTVV.

The chain employs TRBV5-1 and TRBJ2-7, with 11 positions matching TRBD1. Germline V gives CDR1 SGHRS, CDR2 YFSETQ. The CDR3 is 16 residues long. J was trimmed by 0 bases and V by 0 bases; bases with no gene match: 2. The CDR3 region is CASSLGGTGGSYEQYF. The CDR3 DNA sequence: TGCGCCAGCAGCTTGGGTGGGACAGGGGGCTCCTACGAGCAGTACTTC.

This rearrangement joins TRBV19 to TRBJ2-1, with 7 bases lining up with TRBD2. V was pared by 2 bases and J by 5 bases, with 9 bases of the junction left unmatched. CDR3 length: 16 residues. Germline assignment: CDR1 LNHDA and CDR2 SQIVND (reference sequence). CDR3 sequence (DNA): TGTGCCAGTAGTATAATTGGGGAGGGAAACGACAATGAGCAGTTCTTC. This codes for CASSIIGEGNDNEQFF.

The genes are TRBV6-8 and TRBJ1-1, with 7 positions matching TRBD1. CDR1 and CDR2 (germline): MNHGY, SAAAGT. V lost 2 bases, J lost 4 bases, and 7 bases stayed unmatched. CDR3 size: 15 residues. The DNA for the CDR3 is TGTGCCAGCAGTTACAGGGTACAGGGGTGCACTGAAGCTTTCTTT. Translation gives CASSYRVQGCTEAFF.

DNA of the CDR3: TGTGCCAGCAGCTTGGAAACAGGGCATTACAATGAGCAGTTCTTC. It translates to CASSLETGHYNEQFF. The chain carries TRBV5-4 and TRBJ2-1; a weak D match, TRBD1 (6 bases). V lost 0 bases and J 4 bases, leaving 11 bases between the germline ends. Germline V gene data show CDR1 as SGHNT and CDR2 as YYREEE (reference sequence). There are 15 residues in the CDR3.

This chain links TRBV2 with TRBJ1-2; D may be TRBD1 (5 bases). CDR3 length equals 15 residues. V lost 6 bases and J lost 8, with 22 bases in between. Germline CDR1 and CDR2: SNHLY and FYNNEI. Here the CDR3 reads CASRISSGGLGGYTF. The CDR3 DNA reads TGTGCCAGCAGGATCTCTTCGGGGGGTTTGGGAGGCTACACCTTC.

The rearrangement links TRBV9 to TRBJ1-5, with 8 bases lining up with TRBD1. Germline CDR1 is SGDLS and CDR2 is YYNGEE. This CDR3 region has 15 residues. Trimming cost V 4 bases and J 0 bases; bases outside gene matches: 3. The CDR3 DNA sequence: TGTGCCAGCAGCCCGACAGGGGATAGCAATCAGCCCCAGCATTTT. It yields the protein CASSPTGDSNQPQHF.

The V and J genes are TRBV2 and TRBJ1-5; weak D call: TRBD1 (6 bases). Germline V CDR1 and CDR2: SNHLY, FYNNEI. Trimming shortened V by 6 bases and J by 4 bases, and 16 bases separated the two germline ends. The CDR3 is 15 amino acids. The CDR3 loop reads CASRGWGDRNQPQHF. CDR3 nucleotides: TGTGCCAGCAGGGGGTGGGGAGACAGGAATCAGCCCCAGCATTTT.

The chain recombines TRBV28 with TRBJ1-2; the D gene is possibly TRBD1 (6 bases). The CDR3 spans 14 residues. Germline CDR1 reads MDHEN; CDR2 reads SYDVKM. Trimming took 1 base from V and 8 from J, leaving 14 bases between them. CDR3 in DNA: TGTGCCAGCAGTTTATATGTACAGGGTTGGGGCTACACCTTC. Protein: CASSLYVQGWGYTF.

The chain combines TRBV4-1 with TRBJ2-6; D is unclear. CDR3 length equals 16 residues. Trimming cost V 0 bases and J 4 bases, with 10 bases left between them. Germline CDR1 reads MGHRA; CDR2 reads YSYEKL. The CDR3 region has the DNA TGCGCCAGCAGCCAAGATCCGGTCTACGGGGCCAACGTCCTGACTTTC. It specifies CASSQDPVYGANVLTF.

This chain uses TRBV5-4 with TRBJ1-4; 9 bases match TRBD1. CDR3 length: 14 residues. J lost 8 bases, V lost 4 bases, and 6 bases had no gene match. Germline values: CDR1 SGHNT, CDR2 YYREEE (reference sequence). The CDR3 region has the DNA TGTGCCAGCAGCGCCGGGACAGGGCGGGAAAAACTGTTTTTT. Protein product: CASSAGTGREKLFF.